This T cell receptor beta chain stems from a study of cytomegalovirus exposure and HLA in healthy donors. The germline V gene has CDR1 MNHEY and CDR2 SMNVEV (reference sequence). V dropped 3 bases and J dropped 2 bases, with 7 bases sitting between them. The CDR3 covers 13 residues. About this clone itself: Its antigen remains unknown.

Overall study results and limits: Researchers counted around 180 TCR beta chains as cytomegalovirus-associated. For most TCR sequences rarity was the rule, although some public TCRs occurred in many donors.

Repertoires were generated with immunoSEQ multiplex PCR, while TCRdb's copy carries only in-frame clones and drops some. The sample lists 250,000 or so clones; less than 90% were seen once. Sequenced input: PBMCs. This chain connects TRBV27 to TRBJ1-2; no firm D call. The sequence was collected from a man between 18 and 29 years old in good health and CMV-seropositive. The CDR3 DNA reads TGTGCCAGCAGTTTCGCACAGAACTATGGCTACACCTTC. Amino acid sequence: CASSFAQNYGYTF.